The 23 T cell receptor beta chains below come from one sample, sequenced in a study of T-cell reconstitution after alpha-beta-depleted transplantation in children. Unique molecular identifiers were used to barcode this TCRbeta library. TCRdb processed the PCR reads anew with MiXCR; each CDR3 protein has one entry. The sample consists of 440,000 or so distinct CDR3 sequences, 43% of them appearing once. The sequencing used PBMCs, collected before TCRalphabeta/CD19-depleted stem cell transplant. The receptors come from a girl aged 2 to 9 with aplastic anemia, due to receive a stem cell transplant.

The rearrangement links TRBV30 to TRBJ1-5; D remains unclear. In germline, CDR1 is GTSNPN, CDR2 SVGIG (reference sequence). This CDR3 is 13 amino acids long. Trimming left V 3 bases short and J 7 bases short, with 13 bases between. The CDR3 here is CAWSSGMEQPQHF. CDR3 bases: TGTGCCTGGAGCTCGGGGATGGAACAGCCCCAGCATTTT.

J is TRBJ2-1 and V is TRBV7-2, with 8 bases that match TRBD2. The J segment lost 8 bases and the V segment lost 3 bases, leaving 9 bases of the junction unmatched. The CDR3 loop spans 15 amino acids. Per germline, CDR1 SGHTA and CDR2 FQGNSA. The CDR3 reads CASSFRGGTLDEQFF. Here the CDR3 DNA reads TGTGCCAGCAGCTTCCGGGGGGGTACCCTCGATGAGCAGTTCTTC.

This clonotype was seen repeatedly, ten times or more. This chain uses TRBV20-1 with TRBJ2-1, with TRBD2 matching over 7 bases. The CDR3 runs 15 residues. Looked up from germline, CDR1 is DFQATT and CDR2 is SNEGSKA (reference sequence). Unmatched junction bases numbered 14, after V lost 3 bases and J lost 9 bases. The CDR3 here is CSASPSGREFREQFF. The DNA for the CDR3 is TGCAGTGCTAGTCCCTCTGGGCGGGAGTTCCGTGAGCAGTTCTTC.

The CDR3 spells CASSRGPLTEAFF. CDR3 bases: TGTGCCAGCAGCAGAGGGCCCCTCACTGAAGCTTTCTTT. The chain couples TRBV2 to TRBJ1-1, with unresolved D. CDR3 length: 13 residues. Trimming removed 6 bases from V and 4 bases from J, with 12 bases in between. The germline V gene encodes CDR1 SNHLY and CDR2 FYNNEI.

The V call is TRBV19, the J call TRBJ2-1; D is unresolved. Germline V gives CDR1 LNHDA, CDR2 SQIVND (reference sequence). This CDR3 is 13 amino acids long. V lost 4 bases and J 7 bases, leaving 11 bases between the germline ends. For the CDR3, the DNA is TGTGCCAGTAGTACAACCAGATGGAATGAGCAGTTCTTC. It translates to CASSTTRWNEQFF. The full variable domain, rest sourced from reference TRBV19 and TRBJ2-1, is DGGITQSPKYLFRKEGQNVTLSCEQNLNHDAMYWYRQDPGQGLRLIYYSQIVNDFQKGDIAEGYSVSREKKESFPLTVTSAQKNPTAFYLCASSTTRWNEQFFGPGTRLTVL.

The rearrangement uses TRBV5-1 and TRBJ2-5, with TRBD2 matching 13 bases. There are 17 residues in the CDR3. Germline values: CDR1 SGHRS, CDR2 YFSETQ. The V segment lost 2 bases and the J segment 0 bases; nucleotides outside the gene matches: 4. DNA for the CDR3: TGCGCCAGCAGCTTCGGACTAGCGGGGGTTTACCAAGAGACCCAGTACTTC. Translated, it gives CASSFGLAGVYQETQYF. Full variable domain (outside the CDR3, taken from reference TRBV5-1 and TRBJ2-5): KAGVTQTPRYLIKTRGQQVTLSCSPISGHRSVSWYQQTPGQGLQFLFEYFSETQRNKGNFPGRFSGRQFSNSRSEMNVSTLELGDSALYLCASSFGLAGVYQETQYFGPGTRLLVL.

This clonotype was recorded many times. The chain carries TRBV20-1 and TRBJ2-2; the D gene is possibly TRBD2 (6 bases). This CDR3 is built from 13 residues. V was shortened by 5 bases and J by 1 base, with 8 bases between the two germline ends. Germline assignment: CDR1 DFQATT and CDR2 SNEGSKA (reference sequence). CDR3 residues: CSAGGLNTGELFF. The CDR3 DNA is TGCAGTGCTGGAGGGTTGAACACCGGGGAGCTGTTTTTT.

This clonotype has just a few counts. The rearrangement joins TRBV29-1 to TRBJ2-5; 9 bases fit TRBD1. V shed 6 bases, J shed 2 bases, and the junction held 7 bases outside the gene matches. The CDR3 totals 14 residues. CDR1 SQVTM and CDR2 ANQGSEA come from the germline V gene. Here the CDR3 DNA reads TGCAGCGTCAGGACAGGGGCTACTCAAGAGACCCAGTACTTC. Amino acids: CSVRTGATQETQYF.

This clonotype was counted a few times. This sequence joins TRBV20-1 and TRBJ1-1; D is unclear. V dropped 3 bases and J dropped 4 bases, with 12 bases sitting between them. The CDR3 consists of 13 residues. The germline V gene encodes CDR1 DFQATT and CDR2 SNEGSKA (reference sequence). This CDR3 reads CSASHGKGTEAFF. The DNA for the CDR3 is TGCAGTGCTAGTCACGGCAAAGGCACTGAAGCTTTCTTT.

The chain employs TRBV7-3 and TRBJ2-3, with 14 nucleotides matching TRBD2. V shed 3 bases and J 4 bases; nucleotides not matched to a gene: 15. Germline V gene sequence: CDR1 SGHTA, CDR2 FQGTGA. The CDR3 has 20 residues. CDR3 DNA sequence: TGTGCCAGCAGCTTTAGTCCGACTAGCGGGGGGGCATCGAGGGCAGATACGCAGTATTTT. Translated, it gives CASSFSPTSGGASRADTQYF.

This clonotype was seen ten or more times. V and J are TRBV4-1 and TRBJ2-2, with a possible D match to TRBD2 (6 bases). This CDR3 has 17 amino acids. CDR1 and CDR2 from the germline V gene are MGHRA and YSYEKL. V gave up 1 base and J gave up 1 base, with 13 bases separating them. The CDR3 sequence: CASSQVLLGGNTGELFF. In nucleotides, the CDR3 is TGCGCCAGCAGCCAAGTTTTATTGGGGGGGAACACCGGGGAGCTGTTTTTT.

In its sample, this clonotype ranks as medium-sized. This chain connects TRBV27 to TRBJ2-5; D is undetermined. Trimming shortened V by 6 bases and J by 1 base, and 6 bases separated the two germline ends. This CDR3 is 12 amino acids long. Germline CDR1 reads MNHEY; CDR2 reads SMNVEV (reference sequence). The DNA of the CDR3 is TGTGCCAGCAGCCGAACCCAAGAGACCCAGTACTTC. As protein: CASSRTQETQYF.

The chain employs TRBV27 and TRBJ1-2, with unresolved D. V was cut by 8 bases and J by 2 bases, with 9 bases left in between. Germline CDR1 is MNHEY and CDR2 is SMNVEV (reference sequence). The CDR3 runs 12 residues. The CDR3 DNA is TGTGCCAGCGGGCGAGGAAACTATGGCTACACCTTC. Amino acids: CASGRGNYGYTF.

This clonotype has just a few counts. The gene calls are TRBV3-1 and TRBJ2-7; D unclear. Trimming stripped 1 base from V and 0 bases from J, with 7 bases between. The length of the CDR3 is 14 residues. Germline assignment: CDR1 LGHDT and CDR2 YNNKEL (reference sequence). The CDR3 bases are TGTGCCAGCAGCCAAGGACTCGACTCCTACGAGCAGTACTTC. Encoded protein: CASSQGLDSYEQYF.

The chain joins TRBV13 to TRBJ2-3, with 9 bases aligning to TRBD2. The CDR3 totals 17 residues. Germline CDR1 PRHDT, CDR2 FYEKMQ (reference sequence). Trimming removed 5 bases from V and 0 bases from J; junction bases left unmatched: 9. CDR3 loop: CASSPYAGGRSTDTQYF. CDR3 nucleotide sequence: TGTGCCAGCAGCCCGTATGCGGGGGGGCGGAGCACAGATACGCAGTATTTT.

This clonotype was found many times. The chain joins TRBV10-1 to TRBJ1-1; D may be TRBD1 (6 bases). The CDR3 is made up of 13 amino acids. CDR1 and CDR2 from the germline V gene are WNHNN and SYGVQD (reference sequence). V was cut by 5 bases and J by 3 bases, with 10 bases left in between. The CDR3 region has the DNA TGCGCCAGCAGTCAGGGGTTCTACACTGAAGCTTTCTTT. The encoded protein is CASSQGFYTEAFF.

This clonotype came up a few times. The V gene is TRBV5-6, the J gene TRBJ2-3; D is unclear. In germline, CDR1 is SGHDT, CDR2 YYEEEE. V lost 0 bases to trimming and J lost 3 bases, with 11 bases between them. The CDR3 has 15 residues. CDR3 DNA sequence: TGTGCCAGCAGCTTGGCCTTAGGTAGGACAGATACGCAGTATTTT. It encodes CASSLALGRTDTQYF.

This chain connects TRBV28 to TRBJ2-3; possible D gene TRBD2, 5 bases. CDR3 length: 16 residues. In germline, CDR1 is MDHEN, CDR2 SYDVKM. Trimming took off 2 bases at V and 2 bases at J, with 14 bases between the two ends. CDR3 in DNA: TGTGCCAGCAGTTTAGGCCGGACTCGACTCACAGATACGCAGTATTTT. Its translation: CASSLGRTRLTDTQYF.

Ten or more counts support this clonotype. The CDR3 sequence: CASSLASEAFF. CDR3 nucleotides: TGCGCCAGCAGCTTGGCCTCGGAAGCTTTCTTT. The chain combines TRBV5-1 with TRBJ1-1, with D uncertain. Deletions cut 0 bases from V and 8 bases from J, with 5 bases between. This CDR3 is 11 amino acids long. In germline, CDR1 is SGHRS, CDR2 YFSETQ. Supplemented by reference TRBV5-1 and TRBJ1-1, the full variable domain reads KAGVTQTPRYLIKTRGQQVTLSCSPISGHRSVSWYQQTPGQGLQFLFEYFSETQRNKGNFPGRFSGRQFSNSRSEMNVSTLELGDSALYLCASSLASEAFFGQGTRLTVV.

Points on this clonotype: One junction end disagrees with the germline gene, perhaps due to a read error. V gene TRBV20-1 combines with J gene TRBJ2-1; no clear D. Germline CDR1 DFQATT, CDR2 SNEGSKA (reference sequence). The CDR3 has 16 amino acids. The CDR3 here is CCARDPGVEPYNEQFF. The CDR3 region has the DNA TGCTGTGCTAGAGATCCCGGCGTGGAGCCCTACAATGAGCAGTTCTTC.

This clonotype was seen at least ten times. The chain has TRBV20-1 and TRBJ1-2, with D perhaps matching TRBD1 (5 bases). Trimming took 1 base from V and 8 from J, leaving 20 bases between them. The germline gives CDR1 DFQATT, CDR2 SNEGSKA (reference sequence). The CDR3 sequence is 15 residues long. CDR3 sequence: CSARGPPGTLTGYTF. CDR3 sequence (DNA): TGCAGTGCTAGAGGTCCCCCCGGGACGCTTACGGGCTACACCTTC.

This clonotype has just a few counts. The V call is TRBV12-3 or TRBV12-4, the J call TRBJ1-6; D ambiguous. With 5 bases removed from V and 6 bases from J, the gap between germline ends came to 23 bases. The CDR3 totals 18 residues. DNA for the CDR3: TGTGCCAGCAGTAGCCGGACCCTCCTTGTCCGGGGTAATTCACCCCTCCACTTT. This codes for CASSSRTLLVRGNSPLHF.

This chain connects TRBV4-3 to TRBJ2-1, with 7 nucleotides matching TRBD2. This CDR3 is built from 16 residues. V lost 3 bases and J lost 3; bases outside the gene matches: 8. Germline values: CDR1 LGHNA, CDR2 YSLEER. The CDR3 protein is CASSQQGLAVYNEQFF. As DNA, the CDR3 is TGCGCCAGCAGCCAGCAGGGTCTAGCGGTCTACAATGAGCAGTTCTTC.